The T cell receptor beta chain under discussion was sequenced for a study of shared clonotypes between healthy human individuals. Study in general: The donor group consisted of a couple of women and three men, aged 18 to 49. Study-wide results and caveats: Non-shared clonotypes had lower generation probabilities than those shared by all four donors.

Produced via immunoSEQ multiplex PCR; TCRdb's table is partial and in-frame only. The repertoire holds about 1.5 million clones, with 95% to 99% as singletons. This CDR3 is 15 amino acids long. V shed 5 bases, J shed 5 bases, and the junction held 6 bases outside the gene matches. CDR1 and CDR2 from the germline V gene are SGHRS and YFSETQ. This clone was counted once. The antigen is unknown. V gene TRBV5-1 combines with J gene TRBJ2-3; 12 positions agree with TRBD1. The TCR sequence derives from a man aged 25 to 40 in good health. The specimen was naive CD4+ T cells sorted from blood. The subset denotes: CD45RA+ positively selected. The CDR3 is CASRPGTGGVDTQYF. In DNA, the CDR3 is TGCGCCAGCAGGCCCGGGACAGGGGGCGTAGATACGCAGTATTTT.